This TCR beta chain came from a study of radiation and T cells in renal cell carcinoma. Overall study context: Nephrectomy followed 15 Gy stereotactic body radiation by 4 weeks.

The time point denotes: baseline pretreatment blood. Stated treatment: 15 Gy SBRT to primary tumor, nephrectomy 4 weeks later. V was cut by 3 bases and J by 5 bases, with 18 bases left in between. The length of the CDR3 is 17 residues. Germline assignment: CDR1 SGDLS and CDR2 YYNGEE. The study's findings and limits: Top tumor clonotypes rose in blood 2 weeks post-radiation, then contracted.

Of note for this clone: What it recognizes is unknown.

Assay used: immunoSEQ multiplex PCR; TCRdb lists only in-frame clones, some missing. The table records 130,000 to 150,000 clones, approximately 91% of them present only once. This TCR was recovered from a woman aged 45 to 65 with renal cell carcinoma. V is TRBV9 and J is TRBJ1-6; the D gene is possibly TRBD1 (6 bases). The specimen was blood, collected from a patient whose treatment included radiotherapy and nephrectomy. This chain's CDR3 is CASSAAPRGPDNSPLHF. The CDR3 DNA reads as TGTGCCAGCAGCGCAGCTCCGCGGGGGCCGGATAATTCACCCCTCCACTTT.